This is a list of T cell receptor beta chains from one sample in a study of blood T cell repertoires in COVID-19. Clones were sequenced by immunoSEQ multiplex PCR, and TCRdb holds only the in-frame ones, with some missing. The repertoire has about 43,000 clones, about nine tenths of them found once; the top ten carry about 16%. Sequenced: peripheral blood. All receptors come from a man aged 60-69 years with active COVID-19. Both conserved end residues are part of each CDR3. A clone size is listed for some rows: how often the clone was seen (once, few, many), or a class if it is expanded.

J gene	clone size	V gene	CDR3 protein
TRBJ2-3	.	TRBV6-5	CASSKVRGADTQYF
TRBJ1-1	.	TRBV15	CATSRDLGTEAFF
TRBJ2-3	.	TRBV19	CASSGQGFRDTQYF
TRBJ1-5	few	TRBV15	CATSRVRENQPQHF
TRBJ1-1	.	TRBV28	CASTQAGGGWNTEAFF
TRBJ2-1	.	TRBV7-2	CASSAEGTVVNEQFF
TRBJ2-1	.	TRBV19	CASSIGVAGGLNEQFF
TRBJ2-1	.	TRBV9	CASSVEGGSHSYNEQFF
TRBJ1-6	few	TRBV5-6	CASSLGLPKSPLHF
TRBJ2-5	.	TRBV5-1	CASSMSGGETQYF
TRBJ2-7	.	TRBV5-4	CASSLVPGTIPYEQYF
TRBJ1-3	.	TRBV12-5	CASQGGSGNTIYF
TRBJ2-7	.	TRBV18	CASSPQESRTGRNEQYF
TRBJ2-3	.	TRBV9	CASSPRGTASTDTQYF
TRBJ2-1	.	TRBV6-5	CASSYSGQFYEQFF
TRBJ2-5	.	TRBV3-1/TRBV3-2	CASSQDPRGETQYF
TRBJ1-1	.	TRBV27	CASSSSRGNTEAFF
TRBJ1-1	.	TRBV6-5	CASSPQGGVNTEAFF
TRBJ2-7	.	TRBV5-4	CASSLRLADSYEQYF
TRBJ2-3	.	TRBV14	CASSQGLAGRMGGTDTQYF
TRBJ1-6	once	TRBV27	CASSLQYNSPLHF
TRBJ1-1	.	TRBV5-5	CASSFSVSQGGYEAFF
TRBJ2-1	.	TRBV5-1	CASSLGLDEQFF
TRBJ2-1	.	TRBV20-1	CSARESYEQFF
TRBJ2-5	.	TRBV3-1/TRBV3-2	CASSQAFSGERTQYF
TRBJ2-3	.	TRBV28	CASSLLGQTNTDTQYF
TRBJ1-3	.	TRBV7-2	CASSLGSGGGNTIYF
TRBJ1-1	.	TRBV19	CASKSTGFRFAEAFF
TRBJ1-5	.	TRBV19	CASSPLDSPYQPQHF
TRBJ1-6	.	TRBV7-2	CASSLGPDRPFPLHF
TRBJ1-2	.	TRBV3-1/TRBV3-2	CASSQEGRRGYTF
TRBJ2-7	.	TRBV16	CASSTIGGYEQYF
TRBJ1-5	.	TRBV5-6	CASSLGQGIGQPQHF
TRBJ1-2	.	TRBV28	CASTAGQFYGYTF
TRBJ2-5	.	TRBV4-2	CASSQVGGGETQYF
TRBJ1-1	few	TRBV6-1	CASSEQSLGTVNTEAFF
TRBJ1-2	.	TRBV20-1	CRVGQTYGYTF
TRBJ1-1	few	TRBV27	CASSPSRVNTEAFF
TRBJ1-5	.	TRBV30	CAWRSRDRGGNQPQHF
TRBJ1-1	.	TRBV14	CASSQEVRTGDTEAFF
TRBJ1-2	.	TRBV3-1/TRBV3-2	CASSQRTGDYGYTF
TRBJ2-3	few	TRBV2	CASSPDTSTDTQYF
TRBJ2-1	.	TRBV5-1	CASSWTSGGLTYNEQFF
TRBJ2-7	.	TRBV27	CASKERQGSYEQYF
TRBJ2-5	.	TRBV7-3	CASSKGTIETQYF
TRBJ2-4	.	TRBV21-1	CASRPGQGIAKNIQYF
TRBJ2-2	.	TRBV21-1	CASSNGLQTNTGELFF
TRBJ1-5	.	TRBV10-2	CASSMGQIDNQPQHF
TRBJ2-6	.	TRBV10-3	CAISQGARSGANVLTF